The entry that follows covers one T cell receptor beta chain sequence. This specimen includes other DNA sequences encoding the same CDR3. The CDR3 totals 15 residues. J gave up 0 bases and V 4 bases, and 2 bases lay outside the gene matches. CDR1 and CDR2 from the germline V gene are SNHLY and FYNNEI. Method: immunoSEQ multiplex PCR; TCRdb's copy keeps in-frame clones and lacks some. The data show tens of thousands of clones, around nine tenths seen once. These data belong to a study of blood T cell repertoires in COVID-19. The sequenced sample consisted of peripheral blood. The sequence was collected from a human donor with active COVID-19. The donor label of this sample is uncertain. The chain recombines TRBV2 with TRBJ1-5, with 8 positions matching TRBD1. CDR3 amino acids: CASSGTGGSNQPQHF. CDR3 nucleotide sequence: TGTGCCAGCAGTGGTACAGGGGGTAGCAATCAGCCCCAGCATTTT.